Each of the 9 T cell receptor beta chains below was sequenced from the same sample in a study of response to subunit inactivated influenza vaccine. One entry per CDR3 protein results from TCRdb running MiXCR on the RT-PCR reads. Of hundreds of thousands of distinct CDR3 sequences listed, 7.5% to 8.5% were seen once; the top ten hold 13%. The starting material was PBMCs from blood, obtained around 2 years after vaccination. Receptors were obtained from a man between 50 and 75 years old who received an inactivated influenza vaccine.

The rearrangement joins TRBV20-1 to TRBJ1-5; TRBD1 agrees at 7 bases. CDR1 and CDR2 (germline): DFQATT, SNEGSKA (reference sequence). Trimming removed 5 bases from V and 2 bases from J; junction bases left unmatched: 9. This CDR3 contains 15 residues. CDR3 amino acids: CSAQMEGAGNQPQHF. The CDR3 bases are TGCAGTGCTCAGATGGAGGGGGCGGGCAATCAGCCCCAGCATTTT.

On this clonotype: At one end the junction does not follow the germline gene, possibly because of a read error. This sequence joins TRBV7-9 and TRBJ1-6; the D is unclear. This CDR3 region has 14 residues. CDR1 is SEHNR and CDR2 is FQNEAQ in the germline V gene (reference sequence). This CDR3 reads CASSMGSYNLPLHF. The CDR3 bases are TGTGCCAGCTCAATGGGCAGCTATAATTTACCCCTCCACTTT. The full variable domain, its missing parts supplied by reference TRBV7-9 and TRBJ1-6, is DTGVSQNPRHKITKRGQNVTFRCDPISEHNRLYWYRQTLGQGPEFLTYFQNEAQLEKSRLLSDRFSAERPKGSFSTLEIQRTEQGDSAMYLCASSMGSYNLPLHFGNGTRLTVT.

The table lists this clonotype with a few counts. V usage is TRBV29-1 and J usage is TRBJ2-1, with TRBD2 identical over 9 bases. The V segment lost 7 bases and the J segment 8 bases; nucleotides outside the gene matches: 3. The germline gives CDR1 SQVTM, CDR2 ANQGSEA. This CDR3 contains 11 residues. The DNA of the CDR3 is TGCAGCGGGACTAGCGTCGATGAGCAGTTCTTC. Its translation is CSGTSVDEQFF.

The gene calls are TRBV7-3 and TRBJ2-1, with 12 bases aligning to TRBD2. This CDR3 has 19 residues. Trimming at V came to 2 bases and at J to 3 bases, leaving 11 bases not matched to a gene. CDR1 is SGHTA and CDR2 is FQGTGA in the germline V gene. The CDR3 sequence: CASSLPTASGRAIYNEQFF. CDR3 sequence (DNA): TGTGCCAGCAGCTTACCGACTGCTAGCGGGAGGGCCATCTACAATGAGCAGTTCTTC.

The DNA for the CDR3 is TGTGCCAGCCGGGACAGTTTAATGAAAAACTTTTTT. Its protein product is CASRDSLMKNFF. The chain employs TRBV18 and TRBJ1-4; 7 bases agree with TRBD1. The CDR3 loop spans 12 amino acids. Trimming removed 8 bases from V and 17 bases from J; junction bases left unmatched: 14. Germline assignment: CDR1 KGHSH and CDR2 LQKENI.

This clonotype came up many times. The V gene is TRBV4-2, the J gene TRBJ2-7, with D maybe TRBD1 (5 bases). V was pared by 0 bases and J by 2 bases, with 8 bases between. The germline gives CDR1 LGHNA, CDR2 YNFKEQ. The CDR3 spans 14 residues. CDR3: CASSQDTGPYEQYF. The CDR3 nucleotides read TGTGCCAGCAGCCAAGATACAGGCCCCTACGAGCAGTACTTC.

This clonotype was detected many times. V gene TRBV6-5 combines with J gene TRBJ1-1; D is ambiguous. V lost 0 bases and J lost 4, with 6 bases in between. The length of the CDR3 is 13 residues. The V gene's germline CDR1 is MNHEY and CDR2 SVGAGI. The CDR3 here is CASSYSYGTEAFF. In nucleotides, the CDR3 is TGTGCCAGCAGTTACTCCTACGGCACTGAAGCTTTCTTT.

This chain uses TRBV28 with TRBJ2-6; D gene ambiguous. The V gene lost 3 bases and the J gene lost 0 bases, with 12 bases spanning the gap. Germline V gene lookup returns CDR1 MDHEN and CDR2 SYDVKM. The CDR3 is 17 amino acids. The CDR3 nucleotides read TGTGCCAGCAGTTTCCCGACGGTGAACTCTGGGGCCAACGTCCTGACTTTC. Amino acids: CASSFPTVNSGANVLTF. Looking up the rest from reference TRBV28 and TRBJ2-6 gives the full variable domain: DVKVTQSSRYLVKRTGEKVFLECVQDMDHENMFWYRQDPGLGLRLIYFSYDVKMKEKGDIPEGYSVSREKKERFSLILESASTNQTSMYLCASSFPTVNSGANVLTFGAGSRLTVL.

This clonotype was counted only a few times. The V and J genes are TRBV3-1 and TRBJ1-4; D gene unclear. Germline lookup yields CDR1 LGHDT and CDR2 YNNKEL (reference sequence). The CDR3 consists of 13 residues. V lost 2 bases and J 2 bases, leaving 3 bases between the germline ends. CDR3 protein: CASSQRTNEKLFF. The CDR3 region has the DNA TGTGCCAGCAGCCAAAGGACTAATGAAAAACTGTTTTTT. Together with reference TRBV3-1 and TRBJ1-4, the CDR3 gives the full variable domain: DTAVSQTPKYLVTQMGNDKSIKCEQNLGHDTMYWYKQDSKKFLKIMFSYNNKELIINETVPNRFSPKSPDKAHLNLHINSLELGDSAVYFCASSQRTNEKLFFGSGTQLSVL.